This entry features one T cell receptor (beta chain) sequence. This clonotype was counted a single time. No cognate antigen has been identified for it. A much larger clone differs from this one at a single base, so this may be a read error. The CDR1 and CDR2 encoded by the germline V gene are SGHRS and YFSETQ. The CDR3, from cysteine to phenylalanine, totals 14 residues. Only the CDR3 DNA is retained, 42 bases long and in frame from the first base. The 39 donors, aged 6 to 90 years, were systemically healthy Caucasian individuals from Russia. Each donor gave 8 to 10 milliliters of peripheral blood, drawn into EDTA-treated Vacutainer tubes. Ficoll-Paque density-gradient centrifugation was used to isolate PBMCs, with at least 6.5 million per sample. Total RNA, at least 6 micrograms per sample, was extracted from PBMCs with Trizol reagent. For every donor, an aliquot of PBMCs went through flow cytometry to measure the percentages of naive CD45RAhigh/CD27high T cells.

This entry comes from a study of blood T cells in healthy people across ages (dated by TCRdb to about 2015). Regarding the complete study: In model experiments, roughly one uniquely barcoded TCR beta cDNA molecule per two T cells was captured by template switching. Age-related changes in TCR beta repertoire diversity were measured in the study by deep sequencing normalized with unique cDNA molecular identifiers. The donors were divided into four age groups: young (average approximately 16 years), middle-aged (approximately 41), aged (approximately 59) and long-lived (nearly 85). Two additional independent replicas of 1 million unique cDNA reads from the same blood draw were analyzed for two donors (one aged 18 to 30 and one aged 80 or older). Paper-wide results and their limitations: Because profiling used bulk unsorted PBMCs, naive and antigen-experienced compartments could not be compared conclusively. Compared with the aged group, the long-lived group had more naive CD4+ T cells, fewer expanded clones and increased TCR diversity, suggesting age selection. Observed TCR beta diversity per million T cells fell roughly linearly with age, and a significant reduction was already apparent by age about 38. Estimates of total diversity from one million sequenced T cells were regarded as lower bounds and underestimates. There was a strong correlation between observed TCR beta diversity and the percentage of naive T cells measured by flow cytometry. Because the CMV infection status of the donors was unknown, age-related changes in expanded clonotypes may potentially have been confounded.

Library method: 5' RACE. The instrument was an Illumina HiSeq 2500. The second PCR ran for about 6 to 11 cycles and used a J-beta primer mix along with a sample-barcoded 5' primer. A unique molecular identifier was introduced onto each TCR beta cDNA molecule by a template-switch 5' adaptor carrying 12 random nucleotides. At least 3 million CDR3-containing paired-end reads were obtained from each sample. First-strand cDNA was synthesized from all RNA with the Mint cDNA synthesis kit, primed by a TRBC-specific oligonucleotide. After uracil-DNA glycosylase treatment, a first 18-cycle PCR used universal primers M1SS and BC2_uni_R on all cDNA. In the authors' own workflow: For normalization, 1 million high-quality reads were randomly selected from each sample, with every read carrying a distinct molecular identifier. Reads sharing molecular identifiers were discarded rather than binned into consensus sequences. MiTCR, with a Q25 quality threshold and the strictest error-elimination algorithm, was used for CDR3 identification, clonotype clustering and error correction. Lower-bound total TCR beta diversity was estimated with a nonparametric unseen species model using Euler transformation. TCRdb handled the public reads itself, with Q25 trimming in fastp and clone calling in MiXCR, and kept productive beta chains. When rows share a CDR3 protein, they turn into one entry using the most common DNA and genes. TCRdb, not the original authors, processed these V and J calls. For this sample there are about 930,000 distinct CDR3 sequences; almost 30% appear just once. The ten biggest clones cover around 9.6% of the sample.

The sample was also linked to a second study, of T cells of mothers and their children. As the second study states: The donors were nine systemically healthy Caucasian individuals, made up of three mothers and their six children. cDNA synthesis used all of the extracted RNA, with around 1.4 ug of RNA in each 15 ul reaction. In the second PCR, sample barcodes and 2-4 random nucleotides were introduced via the M1S primer. Over 8.5 million TCR beta CDR3 reads came from each mother, compared with approximately 2.8 million reads from each child. Thymic selection similarly shapes TCR recombination output in related and unrelated pairs, with minor effect from inherited differences. Related mother-child pairs always showed normalized repertoire overlap that was slightly higher than in unrelated mother-child pairs, though the difference was never significant. Persistent microchimeric T cell clones were not detected, at a sensitivity of 95 to 100 clones per million clonotypes. In the study, deep NGS was used to compare the TCR beta repertoires of mothers and children, and features distinguishing related mother-child pairs from unrelated individuals were sought. On average, the children were 11 +/- 4 years old, while the mothers were around 40 +/- 4 years old. After adapter ligation was performed with NEBNext reagents, the libraries were sequenced on an Illumina HiSeq 2000 with 100+100 nt paired-end reads. Mother and child libraries were prepared a month apart and sequenced in separate runs to prevent cross-contamination. For each donor, between about 500,000 and 2,100,000 distinct TCR beta clonotypes were identified. Naive TCR beta clonotypes were estimated from low-frequency clonotypes matched to each donor's FACS-determined naive share, without sorting.

This clonotype was obtained from a middle-aged woman in good health. The chain couples TRBV5-1 to TRBJ2-5, with an unclear D gene assignment. Material: blood. The CDR3 protein sequence reads: CASSLSLPQETQNF. The DNA reads TGCGCCAGCAGCTTGTCCTTACCCCAAGAGACCCAGAACTTC.